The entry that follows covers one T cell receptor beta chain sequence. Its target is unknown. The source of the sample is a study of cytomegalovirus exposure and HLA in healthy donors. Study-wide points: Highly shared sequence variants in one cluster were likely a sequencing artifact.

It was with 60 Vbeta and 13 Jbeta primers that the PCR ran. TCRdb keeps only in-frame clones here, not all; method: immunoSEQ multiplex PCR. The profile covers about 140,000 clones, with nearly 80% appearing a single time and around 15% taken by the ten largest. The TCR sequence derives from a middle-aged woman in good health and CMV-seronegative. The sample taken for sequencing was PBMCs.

This CDR3 reads CASTPGSDTQYF. Here the CDR3 DNA reads TGTGCCAGCACCCCAGGATCAGATACGCAGTATTTT. The chain links TRBV7-2 to TRBJ2-3; D is undetermined. V was shortened by 7 bases and J by 4 bases, with 9 bases between the two germline ends. Germline-derived CDR1 and CDR2 are SGHTA and FQGNSA. The CDR3 runs to 12 residues.